One T cell receptor beta chain is described in this entry. This record belongs to a study of identical twins. This CDR3 is 17 amino acids long. The V end lost 4 bases, the J end lost 1 base, and 19 bases lay between the germline ends. CDR1 is SGHRS and CDR2 is YFSETQ in the germline V gene. In TCRdb, the 5' RACE reads were re-called with MiXCR into one record per CDR3 protein. The table lists 650,000 to 750,000 distinct CDR3 sequences, about 20% of them singletons, with 4.3% in the top ten. The same data also contributed to another study, on T cells expressing NK-cell markers. As that study records: For several experiments, T cell sorting was restricted to the alpha-beta TCR population by means of an anti-gamma-delta TCR antibody.

The chain carries TRBV5-1 and TRBJ2-3; no definite D call. This TCR came from a woman aged 18-29 years in good health. The source material was PBMCs. CDR3 DNA sequence: TGCGCCAGCAGCACGGTCGATCTAAACCCCCGCACAGATACGCAGTATTTT. Translation: CASSTVDLNPRTDTQYF.